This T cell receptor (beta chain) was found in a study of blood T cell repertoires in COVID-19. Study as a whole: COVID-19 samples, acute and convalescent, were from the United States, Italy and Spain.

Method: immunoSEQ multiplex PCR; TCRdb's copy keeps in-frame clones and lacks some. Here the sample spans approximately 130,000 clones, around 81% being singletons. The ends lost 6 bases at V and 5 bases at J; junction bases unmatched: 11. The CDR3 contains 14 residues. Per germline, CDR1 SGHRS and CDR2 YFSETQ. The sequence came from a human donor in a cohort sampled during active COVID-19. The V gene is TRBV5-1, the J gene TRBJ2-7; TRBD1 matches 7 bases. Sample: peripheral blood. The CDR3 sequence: CASNSGQTVNEQYF. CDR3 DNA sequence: TGCGCCAGCAACTCGGGACAGACTGTTAACGAGCAGTACTTC.